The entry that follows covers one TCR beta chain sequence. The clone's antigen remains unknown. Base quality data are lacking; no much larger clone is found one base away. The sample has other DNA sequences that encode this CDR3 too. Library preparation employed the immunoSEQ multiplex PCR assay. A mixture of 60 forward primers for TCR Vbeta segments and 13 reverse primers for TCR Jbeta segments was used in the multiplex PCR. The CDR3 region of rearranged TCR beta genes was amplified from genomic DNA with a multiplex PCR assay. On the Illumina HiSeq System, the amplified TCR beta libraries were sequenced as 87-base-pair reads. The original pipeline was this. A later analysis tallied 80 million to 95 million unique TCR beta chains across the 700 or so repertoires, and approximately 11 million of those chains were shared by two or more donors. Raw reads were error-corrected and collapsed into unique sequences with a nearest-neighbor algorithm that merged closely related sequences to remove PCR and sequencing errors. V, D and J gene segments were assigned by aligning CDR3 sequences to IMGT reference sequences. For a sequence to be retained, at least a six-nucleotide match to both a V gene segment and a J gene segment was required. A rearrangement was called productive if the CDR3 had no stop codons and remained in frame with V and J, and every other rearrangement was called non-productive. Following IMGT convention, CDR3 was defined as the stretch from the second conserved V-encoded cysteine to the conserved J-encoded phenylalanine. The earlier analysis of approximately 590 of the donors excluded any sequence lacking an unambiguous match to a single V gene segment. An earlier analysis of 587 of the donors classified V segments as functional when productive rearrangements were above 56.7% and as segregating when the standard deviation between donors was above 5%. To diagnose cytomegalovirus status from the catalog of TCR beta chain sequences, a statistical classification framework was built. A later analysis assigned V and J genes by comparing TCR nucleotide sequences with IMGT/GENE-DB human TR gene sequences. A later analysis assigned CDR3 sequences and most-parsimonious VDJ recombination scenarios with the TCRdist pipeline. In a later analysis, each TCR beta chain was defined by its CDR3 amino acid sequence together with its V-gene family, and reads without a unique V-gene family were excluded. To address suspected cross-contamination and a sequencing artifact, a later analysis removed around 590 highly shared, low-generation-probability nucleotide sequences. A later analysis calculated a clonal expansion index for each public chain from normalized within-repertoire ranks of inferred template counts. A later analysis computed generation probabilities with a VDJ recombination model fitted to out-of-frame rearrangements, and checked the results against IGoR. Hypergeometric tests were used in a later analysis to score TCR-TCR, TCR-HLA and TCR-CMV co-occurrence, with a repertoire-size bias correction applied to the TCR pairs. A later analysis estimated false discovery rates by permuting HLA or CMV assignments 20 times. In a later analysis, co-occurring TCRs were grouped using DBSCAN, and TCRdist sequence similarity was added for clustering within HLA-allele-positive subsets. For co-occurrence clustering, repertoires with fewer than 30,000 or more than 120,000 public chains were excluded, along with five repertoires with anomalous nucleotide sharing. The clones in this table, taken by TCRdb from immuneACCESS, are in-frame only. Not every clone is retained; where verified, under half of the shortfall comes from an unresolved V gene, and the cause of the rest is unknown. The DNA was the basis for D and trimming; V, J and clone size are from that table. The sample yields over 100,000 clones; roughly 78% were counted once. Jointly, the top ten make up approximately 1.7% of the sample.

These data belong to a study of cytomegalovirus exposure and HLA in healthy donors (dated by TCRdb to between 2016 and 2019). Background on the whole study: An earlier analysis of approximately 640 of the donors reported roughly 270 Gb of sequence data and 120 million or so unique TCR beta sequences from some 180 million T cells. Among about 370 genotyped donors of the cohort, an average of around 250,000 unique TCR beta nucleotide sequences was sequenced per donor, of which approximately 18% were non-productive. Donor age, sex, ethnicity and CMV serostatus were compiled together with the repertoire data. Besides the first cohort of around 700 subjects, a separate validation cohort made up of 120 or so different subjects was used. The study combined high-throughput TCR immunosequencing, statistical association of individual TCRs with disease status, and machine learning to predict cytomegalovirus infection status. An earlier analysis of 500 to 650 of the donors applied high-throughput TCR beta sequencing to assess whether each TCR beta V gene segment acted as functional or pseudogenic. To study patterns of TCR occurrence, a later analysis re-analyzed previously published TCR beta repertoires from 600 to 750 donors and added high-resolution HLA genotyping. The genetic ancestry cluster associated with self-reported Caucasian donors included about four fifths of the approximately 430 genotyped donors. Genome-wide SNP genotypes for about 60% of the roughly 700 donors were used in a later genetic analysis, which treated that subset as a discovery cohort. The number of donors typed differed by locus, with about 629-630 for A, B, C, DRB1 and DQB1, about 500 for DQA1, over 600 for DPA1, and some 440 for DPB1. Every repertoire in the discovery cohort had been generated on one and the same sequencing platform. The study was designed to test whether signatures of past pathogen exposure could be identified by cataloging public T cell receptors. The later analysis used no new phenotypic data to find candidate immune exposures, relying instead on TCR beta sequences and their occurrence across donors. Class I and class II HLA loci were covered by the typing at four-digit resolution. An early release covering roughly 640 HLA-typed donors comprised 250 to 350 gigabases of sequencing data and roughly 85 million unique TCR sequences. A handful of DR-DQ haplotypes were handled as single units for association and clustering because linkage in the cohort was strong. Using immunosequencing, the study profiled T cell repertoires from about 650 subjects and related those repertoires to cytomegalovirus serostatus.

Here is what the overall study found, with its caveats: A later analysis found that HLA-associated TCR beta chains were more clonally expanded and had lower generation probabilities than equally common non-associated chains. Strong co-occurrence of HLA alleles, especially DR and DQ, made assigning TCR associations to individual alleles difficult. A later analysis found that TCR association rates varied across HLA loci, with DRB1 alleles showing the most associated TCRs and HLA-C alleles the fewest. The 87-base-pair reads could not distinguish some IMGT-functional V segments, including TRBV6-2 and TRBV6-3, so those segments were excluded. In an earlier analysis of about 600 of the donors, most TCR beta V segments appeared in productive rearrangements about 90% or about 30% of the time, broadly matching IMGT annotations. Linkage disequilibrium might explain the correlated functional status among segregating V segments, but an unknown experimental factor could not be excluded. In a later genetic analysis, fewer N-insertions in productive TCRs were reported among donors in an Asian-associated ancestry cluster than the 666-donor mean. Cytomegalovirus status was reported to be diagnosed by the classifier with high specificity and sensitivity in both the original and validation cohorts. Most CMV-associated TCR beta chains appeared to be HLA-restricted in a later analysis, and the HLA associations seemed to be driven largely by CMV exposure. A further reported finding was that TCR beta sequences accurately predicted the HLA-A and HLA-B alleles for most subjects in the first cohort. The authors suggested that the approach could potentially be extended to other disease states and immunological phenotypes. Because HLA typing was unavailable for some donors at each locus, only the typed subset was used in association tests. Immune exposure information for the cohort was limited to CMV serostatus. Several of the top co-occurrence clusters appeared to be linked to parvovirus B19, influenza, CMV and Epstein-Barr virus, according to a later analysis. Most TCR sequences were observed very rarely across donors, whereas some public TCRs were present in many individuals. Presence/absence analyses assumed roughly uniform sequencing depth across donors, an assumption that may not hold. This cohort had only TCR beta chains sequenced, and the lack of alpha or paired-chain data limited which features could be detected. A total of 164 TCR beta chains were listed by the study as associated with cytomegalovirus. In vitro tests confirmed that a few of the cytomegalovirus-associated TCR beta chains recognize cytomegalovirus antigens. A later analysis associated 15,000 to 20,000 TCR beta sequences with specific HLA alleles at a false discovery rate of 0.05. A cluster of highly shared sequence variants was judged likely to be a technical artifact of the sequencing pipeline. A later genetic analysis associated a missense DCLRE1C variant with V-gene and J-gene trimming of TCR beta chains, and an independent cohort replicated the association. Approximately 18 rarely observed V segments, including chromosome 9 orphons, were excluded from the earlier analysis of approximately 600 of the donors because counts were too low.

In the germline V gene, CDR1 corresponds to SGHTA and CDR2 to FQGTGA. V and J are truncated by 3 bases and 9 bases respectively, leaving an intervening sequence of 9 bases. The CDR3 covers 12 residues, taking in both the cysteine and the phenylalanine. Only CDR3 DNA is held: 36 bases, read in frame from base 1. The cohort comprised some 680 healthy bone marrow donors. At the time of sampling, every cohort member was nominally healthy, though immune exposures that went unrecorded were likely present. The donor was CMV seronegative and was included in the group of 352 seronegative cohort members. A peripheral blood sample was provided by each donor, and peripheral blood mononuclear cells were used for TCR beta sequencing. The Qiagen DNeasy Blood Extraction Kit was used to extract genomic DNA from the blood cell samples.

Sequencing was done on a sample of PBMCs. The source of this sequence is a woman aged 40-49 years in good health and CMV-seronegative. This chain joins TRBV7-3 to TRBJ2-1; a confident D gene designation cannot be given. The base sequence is TGTGCCAGCAGCTTTGATTCCGGTGAGCAGTTCTTC. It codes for CASSFDSGEQFF.